Listed below are T cell receptor beta chains from one sample, sequenced in a study of blood T cell repertoires in COVID-19. The table came from immunoSEQ multiplex PCR; TCRdb's copy has only in-frame clones and leaves some out. This sample has approximately 160,000 clones; 84% occur once, and the top ten carry roughly 7.5%. Sequencing was done on a sample of peripheral blood. Receptors were obtained from a man aged 40-50 years who had recovered from COVID-19. CDR3s include the opening cysteine and the closing phenylalanine or tryptophan. Each record gives: clone size, V gene, D gene, J gene, CDR3 protein, CDR3 DNA. A D gene is named only where the DNA matches it firmly. Rows may omit the clone size; those that give it use once, few, many or a size class.

clone_size: NA
v_call: TRBV19
d_call: NA
j_call: TRBJ1-2
cdr3_aa: CASSINPPNYGYTF
cdr3_nt: TGTGCCAGTAGTATTAATCCTCCTAACTATGGCTACACCTTC

clone_size: many
v_call: TRBV29-1
d_call: NA
j_call: TRBJ1-5
cdr3_aa: CSVESDREAYSNQPQHF
cdr3_nt: TGCAGCGTCGAGTCAGACCGGGAGGCATATAGCAATCAGCCCCAGCATTTT

clone_size: NA
v_call: TRBV7-2
d_call: TRBD1
j_call: TRBJ2-1
cdr3_aa: CASSQGTGGFDEQFF
cdr3_nt: TGTGCCAGCAGCCAAGGGACAGGGGGGTTTGATGAGCAGTTCTTC

clone_size: NA
v_call: TRBV7-2
d_call: NA
j_call: TRBJ2-7
cdr3_aa: CASSFTEGEQYF
cdr3_nt: TGTGCCAGCAGCTTCACAGAAGGCGAGCAGTACTTC

clone_size: once
v_call: TRBV19
d_call: TRBD2
j_call: TRBJ2-4
cdr3_aa: CASISAGEGNIQYF
cdr3_nt: TGTGCCAGTATCTCAGCGGGAGAGGGAAACATTCAGTACTTC

clone_size: NA
v_call: TRBV6-1
d_call: TRBD1
j_call: TRBJ1-1
cdr3_aa: CASRDRGMNTEAFF
cdr3_nt: TGTGCCAGCAGGGACAGGGGGATGAACACTGAAGCTTTCTTT

clone_size: NA
v_call: TRBV4-2
d_call: TRBD2
j_call: TRBJ2-1
cdr3_aa: CASSGTSIIDEQFF
cdr3_nt: TGTGCCAGCTCCGGGACTAGCATAATCGATGAGCAGTTCTTC

clone_size: NA
v_call: TRBV7-2
d_call: NA
j_call: TRBJ2-1
cdr3_aa: CASSLNPPGHYNEQFF
cdr3_nt: TGTGCCAGCAGCTTAAATCCCCCAGGGCACTACAATGAGCAGTTCTTC

clone_size: NA
v_call: TRBV7-2
d_call: TRBD1
j_call: TRBJ1-2
cdr3_aa: CASIKDRQLTNYGYTF
cdr3_nt: TGTGCCAGCATCAAGGACAGGCAGCTCACCAACTATGGCTACACCTTC

clone_size: few
v_call: TRBV5-6
d_call: TRBD1
j_call: TRBJ1-5
cdr3_aa: CASSLGQGKNQPQHF
cdr3_nt: TGTGCCAGCAGCTTGGGACAGGGCAAAAATCAGCCCCAGCATTTT

clone_size: NA
v_call: TRBV10-2
d_call: TRBD2
j_call: TRBJ2-3
cdr3_aa: CASSEVAGSRVTQYF
cdr3_nt: TGCGCCAGCAGTGAGGTAGCGGGGTCGCGGGTTACGCAGTATTTT

clone_size: once
v_call: TRBV7-2
d_call: TRBD2
j_call: TRBJ2-5
cdr3_aa: CASSLGTSGQETQYF
cdr3_nt: TGTGCCAGCAGCCTTGGGACTAGCGGCCAAGAGACCCAGTACTTC

clone_size: NA
v_call: TRBV9
d_call: NA
j_call: TRBJ1-4
cdr3_aa: CASSVAGAYFEKLFF
cdr3_nt: TGTGCCAGCAGCGTAGCTGGGGCCTATTTCGAAAAACTGTTTTTT

clone_size: NA
v_call: TRBV6-5
d_call: NA
j_call: TRBJ1-3
cdr3_aa: CASSSAGLTSGNTIYF
cdr3_nt: TGTGCCAGCAGTTCAGCCGGACTGACCTCTGGAAACACCATATATTTT

clone_size: NA
v_call: TRBV30
d_call: NA
j_call: TRBJ1-1
cdr3_aa: CAWTLERNTEAFF
cdr3_nt: TGTGCCTGGACCCTTGAGCGGAACACTGAAGCTTTCTTT

clone_size: NA
v_call: TRBV7-9
d_call: NA
j_call: TRBJ2-6
cdr3_aa: CASSLVGLYSGANVLTF
cdr3_nt: TGTGCCAGCAGCTTAGTTGGGCTTTACTCTGGGGCCAACGTCCTGACTTTC

clone_size: NA
v_call: TRBV29-1
d_call: NA
j_call: TRBJ2-1
cdr3_aa: CSGTWRGYDEQFF
cdr3_nt: TGCAGCGGTACATGGCGCGGTTATGATGAGCAGTTCTTC

clone_size: NA
v_call: TRBV5-6
d_call: NA
j_call: TRBJ2-6
cdr3_aa: CASSPEERQSSGANVLTF
cdr3_nt: TGTGCCAGCAGCCCGGAGGAGCGCCAGAGCTCTGGGGCCAACGTCCTGACTTTC

clone_size: NA
v_call: TRBV7-9
d_call: NA
j_call: TRBJ2-3
cdr3_aa: CASSLGLGGSDTDTQYF
cdr3_nt: TGTGCCAGCAGCTTAGGGTTGGGGGGTAGTGACACAGATACGCAGTATTTT

clone_size: NA
v_call: TRBV15
d_call: TRBD2
j_call: TRBJ2-2
cdr3_aa: CATSTSGVNTGELFF
cdr3_nt: TGTGCCACCAGTACTAGCGGGGTGAACACCGGGGAGCTGTTTTTT

clone_size: few
v_call: TRBV30
d_call: NA
j_call: TRBJ1-2
cdr3_aa: CAWARPGSYGYTF
cdr3_nt: TGTGCCTGGGCTAGACCCGGATCCTATGGCTACACCTTC

clone_size: few
v_call: TRBV2
d_call: NA
j_call: TRBJ1-1
cdr3_aa: CASNPGSVNTEAFF
cdr3_nt: TGTGCCAGCAACCCAGGGTCGGTGAACACTGAAGCTTTCTTT

clone_size: once
v_call: TRBV19
d_call: NA
j_call: TRBJ2-3
cdr3_aa: CASSKQGGGPDTQYF
cdr3_nt: TGTGCCAGTAGTAAACAGGGAGGGGGTCCAGATACGCAGTATTTT

clone_size: NA
v_call: TRBV7-9
d_call: NA
j_call: TRBJ1-4
cdr3_aa: CASSLAYGNEKLFF
cdr3_nt: TGTGCCAGCAGCTTAGCATACGGGAATGAAAAACTGTTTTTT

clone_size: many
v_call: TRBV12-3/TRBV12-4
d_call: NA
j_call: TRBJ2-2
cdr3_aa: CASSLAGVGELFF
cdr3_nt: TGTGCCAGCAGTTTAGCCGGAGTTGGGGAGCTGTTTTTT

clone_size: NA
v_call: TRBV6-6
d_call: TRBD1
j_call: TRBJ1-2
cdr3_aa: CASSPQGDYGYTF
cdr3_nt: TGTGCCAGCAGTCCACAGGGGGACTATGGCTACACCTTC

clone_size: NA
v_call: TRBV9
d_call: NA
j_call: TRBJ1-3
cdr3_aa: CASSPRWGPSGNTIYF
cdr3_nt: TGTGCCAGCAGCCCACGTTGGGGGCCGTCTGGAAACACCATATATTTT

clone_size: NA
v_call: TRBV6-5
d_call: NA
j_call: TRBJ1-1
cdr3_aa: CASSSDIRFRAFF
cdr3_nt: TGTGCCAGCAGTTCGGACATCAGGTTTAGGGCTTTCTTT

clone_size: NA
v_call: TRBV24-1
d_call: TRBD2
j_call: TRBJ2-1
cdr3_aa: CATSDGPGGRNEQFF
cdr3_nt: TGTGCCACCAGTGATGGGCCGGGGGGGCGGAATGAGCAGTTCTTC

clone_size: NA
v_call: TRBV7-6
d_call: NA
j_call: TRBJ2-5
cdr3_aa: CASSPGVRGWETQYF
cdr3_nt: TGTGCCAGCAGCCCCGGGGTTCGGGGGTGGGAGACCCAGTACTTC

clone_size: medium-sized
v_call: TRBV3-1/TRBV3-2
d_call: TRBD1
j_call: TRBJ1-3
cdr3_aa: CASSQGRGGNGNTIYF
cdr3_nt: TGTGCCAGCAGCCAAGGTCGAGGGGGCAATGGAAACACCATATATTTT

clone_size: NA
v_call: TRBV19
d_call: NA
j_call: TRBJ2-2
cdr3_aa: CASSISGGMNTGELFF
cdr3_nt: TGTGCCAGTAGTATTTCTGGCGGAATGAACACCGGGGAGCTGTTTTTT

clone_size: few
v_call: TRBV6-5
d_call: NA
j_call: TRBJ1-6
cdr3_aa: CASSYSRSANSPLHF
cdr3_nt: TGTGCCAGCAGTTACTCGAGGTCAGCTAATTCACCCCTCCACTTT

clone_size: NA
v_call: TRBV6-2/TRBV6-3
d_call: NA
j_call: TRBJ2-7
cdr3_aa: CASSYSVRYEQYF
cdr3_nt: TGTGCCAGCAGTTACTCTGTGCGATACGAGCAGTACTTC

clone_size: NA
v_call: TRBV19
d_call: NA
j_call: TRBJ2-7
cdr3_aa: CASSSLGGTSYEQYF
cdr3_nt: TGTGCCAGTAGTAGTTTAGGCGGGACCTCCTACGAGCAGTACTTC

clone_size: NA
v_call: TRBV28
d_call: TRBD1
j_call: TRBJ1-2
cdr3_aa: CASSFGTGRYTF
cdr3_nt: TGTGCCAGCAGTTTCGGGACAGGACGCTACACCTTC

clone_size: NA
v_call: TRBV27
d_call: TRBD2
j_call: TRBJ2-7
cdr3_aa: CATLAAGGPDEQYF
cdr3_nt: TGTGCCACCCTTGCTGCGGGAGGGCCTGACGAGCAGTACTTC

clone_size: NA
v_call: TRBV30
d_call: NA
j_call: TRBJ1-1
cdr3_aa: CAWSVGGGGTEAFF
cdr3_nt: TGTGCCTGGAGTGTAGGGGGAGGGGGGACTGAAGCTTTCTTT

clone_size: NA
v_call: TRBV15
d_call: TRBD2
j_call: TRBJ2-5
cdr3_aa: CATSRTSGQETQYF
cdr3_nt: TGTGCCACCAGCAGGACTAGCGGACAAGAGACCCAGTACTTC

clone_size: few
v_call: TRBV3-1/TRBV3-2
d_call: TRBD1
j_call: TRBJ2-7
cdr3_aa: CASSPQLGTGSSYEQYF
cdr3_nt: TGTGCCAGCAGCCCCCAGCTGGGGACAGGGTCGAGCTACGAGCAGTACTTC

clone_size: NA
v_call: TRBV16
d_call: NA
j_call: TRBJ1-5
cdr3_aa: CASSPGRGSNQPQHF
cdr3_nt: TGTGCCAGCAGCCCCGGCCGGGGAAGCAATCAGCCCCAGCATTTT

clone_size: NA
v_call: TRBV9
d_call: NA
j_call: TRBJ1-3
cdr3_aa: CASSEGLNSGNTIYF
cdr3_nt: TGTGCCAGCAGCGAGGGACTCAACTCTGGAAACACCATATATTTT

clone_size: NA
v_call: TRBV3-1/TRBV3-2
d_call: TRBD1
j_call: TRBJ1-6
cdr3_aa: CASSHDSGTDSPLHF
cdr3_nt: TGTGCCAGCAGCCATGACTCCGGGACAGACTCACCCCTCCACTTT

clone_size: few
v_call: TRBV5-6
d_call: NA
j_call: TRBJ1-2
cdr3_aa: CASTQTGNYGYTF
cdr3_nt: TGTGCCAGCACCCAAACCGGGAACTATGGCTACACCTTC

clone_size: NA
v_call: TRBV7-9
d_call: TRBD1
j_call: TRBJ2-7
cdr3_aa: CASSARDRGYEQYF
cdr3_nt: TGTGCCAGCAGCGCCCGGGACAGGGGTTACGAGCAGTACTTC

clone_size: NA
v_call: TRBV27
d_call: NA
j_call: TRBJ2-7
cdr3_aa: CASSLGGADYYEQYF
cdr3_nt: TGTGCCAGCAGTTTAGGGGGTGCGGACTACTACGAGCAGTACTTC

clone_size: NA
v_call: TRBV27
d_call: NA
j_call: TRBJ2-7
cdr3_aa: CASSLGPPYEQYF
cdr3_nt: TGTGCCAGCAGTTTAGGCCCCCCATACGAGCAGTACTTC

clone_size: few
v_call: TRBV7-2
d_call: NA
j_call: TRBJ1-3
cdr3_aa: CASSLGSLWNTIYF
cdr3_nt: TGTGCCAGCAGCTTAGGTAGCTTGTGGAACACCATATATTTT

clone_size: NA
v_call: TRBV3-1/TRBV3-2
d_call: NA
j_call: TRBJ2-1
cdr3_aa: CASRHNTDSYNEQFF
cdr3_nt: TGTGCCAGCAGGCATAACACCGACTCCTACAATGAGCAGTTCTTC

clone_size: NA
v_call: TRBV4-2
d_call: NA
j_call: TRBJ2-2
cdr3_aa: CASSQGPLVRHTGELFF
cdr3_nt: TGTGCCAGCAGCCAAGGACCACTAGTTCGGCACACCGGGGAGCTGTTTTTT

clone_size: NA
v_call: TRBV7-9
d_call: TRBD1
j_call: TRBJ2-1
cdr3_aa: CASSLRDSSYNEQFF
cdr3_nt: TGTGCCAGCAGCCTAAGGGACAGTTCATACAATGAGCAGTTCTTC

clone_size: NA
v_call: TRBV11-2
d_call: TRBD1
j_call: TRBJ2-7
cdr3_aa: CASSPGTGGEYF
cdr3_nt: TGTGCCAGCAGCCCAGGGACAGGGGGCGAGTACTTC

clone_size: NA
v_call: TRBV27
d_call: NA
j_call: TRBJ1-6
cdr3_aa: CASSLSRGAGNSPLHF
cdr3_nt: TGTGCCAGCAGTTTATCGAGAGGAGCGGGCAATTCACCCCTCCACTTT

clone_size: NA
v_call: TRBV11-3
d_call: NA
j_call: TRBJ2-5
cdr3_aa: CASSRGEETQYF
cdr3_nt: TGTGCCAGCAGCCGGGGAGAAGAGACCCAGTACTTC

clone_size: NA
v_call: TRBV7-9
d_call: TRBD2
j_call: TRBJ2-5
cdr3_aa: CASSLGREGPQETQYF
cdr3_nt: TGTGCCAGCAGCTTAGGGCGGGAGGGGCCACAAGAGACCCAGTACTTC

clone_size: NA
v_call: TRBV6-2/TRBV6-3
d_call: NA
j_call: TRBJ2-7
cdr3_aa: CASSKSDSGKNVYEQYF
cdr3_nt: TGTGCCAGCAGTAAAAGTGACTCAGGGAAAAATGTCTACGAGCAGTACTTC

clone_size: NA
v_call: TRBV28
d_call: NA
j_call: TRBJ1-3
cdr3_aa: CASSPLGARGNTIYF
cdr3_nt: TGTGCCAGCAGTCCTTTGGGGGCGAGGGGAAACACCATATATTTT

clone_size: NA
v_call: TRBV12-3/TRBV12-4
d_call: NA
j_call: TRBJ1-4
cdr3_aa: CASGGQSNEKLFF
cdr3_nt: TGTGCCAGCGGAGGTCAGTCCAATGAAAAACTGTTTTTT

clone_size: NA
v_call: TRBV7-2
d_call: TRBD1
j_call: TRBJ1-2
cdr3_aa: CASSRGRQGKFNGYTF
cdr3_nt: TGTGCCAGCAGCCGGGGGAGACAGGGTAAATTCAATGGCTACACCTTC